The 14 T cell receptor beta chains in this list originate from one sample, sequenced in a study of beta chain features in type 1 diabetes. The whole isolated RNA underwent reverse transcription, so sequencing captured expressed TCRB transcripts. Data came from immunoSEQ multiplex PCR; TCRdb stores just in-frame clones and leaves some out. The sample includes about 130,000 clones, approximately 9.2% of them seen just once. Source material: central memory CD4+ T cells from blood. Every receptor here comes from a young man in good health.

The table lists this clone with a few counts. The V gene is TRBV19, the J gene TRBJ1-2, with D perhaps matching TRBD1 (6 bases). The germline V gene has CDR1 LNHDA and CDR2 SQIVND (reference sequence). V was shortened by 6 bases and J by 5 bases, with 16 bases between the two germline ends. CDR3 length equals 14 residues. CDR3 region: CASSRTAFPYGYTF. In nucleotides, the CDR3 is TGTGCCAGTAGCAGGACAGCGTTTCCTTATGGCTACACCTTC.

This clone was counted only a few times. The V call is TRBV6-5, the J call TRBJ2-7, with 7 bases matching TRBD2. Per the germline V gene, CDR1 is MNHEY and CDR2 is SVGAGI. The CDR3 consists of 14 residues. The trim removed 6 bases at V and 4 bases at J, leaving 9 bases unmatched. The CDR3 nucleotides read TGTGCCAGCAGACCCAGCGGGGCACTATACGAGCAGTACTTC. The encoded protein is CASRPSGALYEQYF.

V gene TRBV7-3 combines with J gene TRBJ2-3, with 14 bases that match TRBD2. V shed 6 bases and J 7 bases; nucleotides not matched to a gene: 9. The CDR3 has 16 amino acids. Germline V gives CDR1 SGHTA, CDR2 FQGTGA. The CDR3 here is CASSATSGGAANTQYF. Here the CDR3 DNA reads TGTGCCAGCAGTGCGACTAGCGGGGGGGCCGCGAATACGCAGTATTTT.

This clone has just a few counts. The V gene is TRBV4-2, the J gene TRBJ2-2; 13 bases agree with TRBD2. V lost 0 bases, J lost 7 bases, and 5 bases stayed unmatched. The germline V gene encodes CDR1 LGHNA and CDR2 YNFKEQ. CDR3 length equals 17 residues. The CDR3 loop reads CASSQDSGTSGVGELFF. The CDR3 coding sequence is TGTGCCAGCAGCCAAGATTCTGGGACTAGCGGGGTCGGGGAGCTGTTTTTT.

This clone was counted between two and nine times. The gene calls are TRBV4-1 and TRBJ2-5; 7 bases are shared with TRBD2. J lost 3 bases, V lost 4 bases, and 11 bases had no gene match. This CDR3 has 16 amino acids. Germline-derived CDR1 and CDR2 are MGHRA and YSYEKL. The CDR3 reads CASSPANPSGEETQYF. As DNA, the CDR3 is TGCGCCAGCAGCCCAGCCAACCCCAGCGGGGAAGAGACCCAGTACTTC.

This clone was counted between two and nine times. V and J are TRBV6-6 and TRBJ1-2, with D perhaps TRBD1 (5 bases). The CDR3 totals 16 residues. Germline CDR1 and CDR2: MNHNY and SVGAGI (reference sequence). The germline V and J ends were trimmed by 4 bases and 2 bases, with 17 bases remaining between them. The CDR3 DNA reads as TGTGCCAGCAGTTCCACTACCTCGACAGTAAACTATGGCTACACCTTC. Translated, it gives CASSSTTSTVNYGYTF.

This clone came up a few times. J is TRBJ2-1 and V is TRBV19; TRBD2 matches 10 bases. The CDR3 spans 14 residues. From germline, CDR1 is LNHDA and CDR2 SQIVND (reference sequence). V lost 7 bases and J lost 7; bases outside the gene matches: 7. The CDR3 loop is CASISGGAGNEQFF. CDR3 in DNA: TGTGCCAGTATCAGCGGGGGGGCTGGGAATGAGCAGTTCTTC.

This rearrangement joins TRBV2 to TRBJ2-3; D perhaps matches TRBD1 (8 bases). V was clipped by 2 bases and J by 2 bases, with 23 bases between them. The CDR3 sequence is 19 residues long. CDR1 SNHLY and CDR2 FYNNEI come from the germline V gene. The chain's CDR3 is CASSETGGPGQDTTDTQYF. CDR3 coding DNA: TGTGCCAGCAGTGAAACGGGGGGACCGGGACAGGATACCACAGATACGCAGTATTTT. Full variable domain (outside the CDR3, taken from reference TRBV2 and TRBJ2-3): EPEVTQTPSHQVTQMGQEVILRCVPISNHLYFYWYRQILGQKVEFLVSFYNNEISEKSEIFDDQFSVERPDGSNFTLKIRSTKLEDSAMYFCASSETGGPGQDTTDTQYFGPGTRLTVL.

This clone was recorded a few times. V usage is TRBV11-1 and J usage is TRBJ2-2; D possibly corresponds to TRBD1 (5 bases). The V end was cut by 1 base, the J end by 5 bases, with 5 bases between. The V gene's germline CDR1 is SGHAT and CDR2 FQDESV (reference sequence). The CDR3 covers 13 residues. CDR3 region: CASSLDRTGELFF. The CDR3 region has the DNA TGTGCCAGCAGCTTAGACAGGACCGGGGAGCTGTTTTTT.

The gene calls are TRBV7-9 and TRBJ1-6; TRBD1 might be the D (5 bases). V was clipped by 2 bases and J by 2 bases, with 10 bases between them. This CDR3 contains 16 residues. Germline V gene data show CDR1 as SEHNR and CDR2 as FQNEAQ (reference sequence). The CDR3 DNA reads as TGTGCCAGCAGCTTAATAAGGGGCGCCTATAATTCACCCCTCCACTTT. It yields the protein CASSLIRGAYNSPLHF.

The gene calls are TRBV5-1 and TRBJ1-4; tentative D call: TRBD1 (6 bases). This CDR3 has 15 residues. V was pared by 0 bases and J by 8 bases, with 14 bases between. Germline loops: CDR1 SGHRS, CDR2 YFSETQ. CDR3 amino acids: CASSLAGGLGEKLFF. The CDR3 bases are TGCGCCAGCAGCTTGGCGGGGGGGCTTGGGGAAAAACTGTTTTTT.

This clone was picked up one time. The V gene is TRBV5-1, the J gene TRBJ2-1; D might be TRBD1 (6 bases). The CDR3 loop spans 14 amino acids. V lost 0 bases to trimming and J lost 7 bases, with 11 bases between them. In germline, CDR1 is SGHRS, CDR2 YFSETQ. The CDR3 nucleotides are TGCGCCAGCAGCTTGGCCAACAGGGAGAATGAGCAGTTCTTC. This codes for CASSLANRENEQFF.

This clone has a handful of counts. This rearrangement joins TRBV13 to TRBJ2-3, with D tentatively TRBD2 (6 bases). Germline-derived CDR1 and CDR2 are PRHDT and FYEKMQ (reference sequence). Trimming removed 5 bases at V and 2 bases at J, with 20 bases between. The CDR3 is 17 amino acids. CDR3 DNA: TGTGCCAGCAGCCGTCAAGAAGGCGGGGCAACCACAGATACGCAGTATTTT. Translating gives CASSRQEGGATTDTQYF.

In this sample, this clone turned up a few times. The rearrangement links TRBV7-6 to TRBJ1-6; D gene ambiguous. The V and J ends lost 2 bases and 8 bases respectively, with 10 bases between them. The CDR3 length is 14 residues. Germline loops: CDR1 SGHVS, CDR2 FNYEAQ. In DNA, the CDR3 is TGTGCCAGCAGCTTATACAGCCGAGATTCACCCCTCCACTTT. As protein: CASSLYSRDSPLHF.